The 24 T cell receptor beta chains given below trace back to one sample, sequenced in a study of blood T cell repertoires in COVID-19. Assay: immunoSEQ multiplex PCR; the TCRdb copy retains only in-frame clones and omits some. This sample yields some 250,000 clones, of which roughly 79% are seen a single time; roughly 8% belongs to the top ten. Sequenced sample: peripheral blood. These receptor sequences come from a woman older than 75 with COVID-19, enrolled during active disease.

This clone was counted a few times. This chain uses TRBV5-4 with TRBJ2-1; TRBD2 aligns across 9 bases. J gave up 2 bases and V 0 bases, and 3 bases lay outside the gene matches. The CDR3 sequence is 16 residues long. CDR1 is SGHNT and CDR2 is YYREEE in the germline V gene (reference sequence). CDR3 coding DNA: TGTGCCAGCAGCTTGGCCGCGGGAGGGGCCTACAATGAGCAGTTCTTC. Its translation is CASSLAAGGAYNEQFF.

This clone was seen only a few times. The rearrangement joins TRBV5-1 to TRBJ1-6; the D gene is possibly TRBD1 (6 bases). This CDR3 has 16 residues. Per germline, CDR1 SGHRS and CDR2 YFSETQ. Between the trimmed V and J ends, which lost 3 bases and 11 bases, there was a span of 21 bases. In nucleotides, the CDR3 is TGCGCCAGCAGCTCTTTGGGACAATGGGGGGGGACACCCCTCCACTTT. Protein: CASSSLGQWGGTPLHF.

The chain has TRBV7-9 and TRBJ1-2; D unclear. V was pared by 4 bases and J by 2 bases, with 8 bases between. The length of the CDR3 is 13 residues. From germline, CDR1 is SEHNR and CDR2 FQNEAQ (reference sequence). The CDR3 spells CASSYGENYGYTF. CDR3 nucleotide sequence: TGTGCCAGCAGCTATGGAGAGAACTATGGCTACACCTTC.

The V call is TRBV7-3, the J call TRBJ2-1; 13 bases align to TRBD2. Trimming took 2 bases from V and 8 from J; bases not matched to a gene: 3. Germline V gene data show CDR1 as SGHTA and CDR2 as FQGTGA. The CDR3 runs 15 residues. CDR3: CASSLGLAGVYEQFF. CDR3 sequence (DNA): TGTGCCAGCAGCTTAGGACTAGCGGGAGTCTATGAGCAGTTCTTC.

The chain links TRBV11-2 to TRBJ1-4; D remains ambiguous. The CDR3 covers 15 residues. Per the germline V gene, CDR1 is SGHAT and CDR2 is FQNNGV. Trimming cost V 5 bases and J 3 bases, with 13 bases left between them. CDR3: CASSTSRSPNEKLFF. DNA of the CDR3: TGTGCCAGCAGCACCAGCAGGTCCCCTAATGAAAAACTGTTTTTT.

The chain couples TRBV4-1 to TRBJ2-1; D may be TRBD2 (6 bases). Per germline, CDR1 MGHRA and CDR2 YSYEKL. V was trimmed by 5 bases and J by 5 bases, leaving 16 bases between them. The CDR3 runs to 15 residues. Here the CDR3 reads CASSVPGLKNNEQFF. The CDR3 region has the DNA TGCGCCAGCAGCGTACCGGGACTCAAGAACAATGAGCAGTTCTTC.

J is TRBJ2-3 and V is TRBV15, with TRBD2 matching over 8 bases. Trimming removed 0 bases from V and 0 bases from J; junction bases left unmatched: 8. The CDR3 runs to 18 residues. Germline CDR1 reads LNHNV; CDR2 reads YYDKDF (reference sequence). Written as DNA, the CDR3 is TGTGCCACCAGCAGAGAACGCGGGGGGCTTACTAGCACAGATACGCAGTATTTT. Translating it yields CATSRERGGLTSTDTQYF. Full variable domain (remainder filled in from reference TRBV15 and TRBJ2-3): DAMVIQNPRYQVTQFGKPVTLSCSQTLNHNVMYWYQQKSSQAPKLLFHYYDKDFNNEADTPDNFQSRRPNTSFCFLDIRSPGLGDTAMYLCATSRERGGLTSTDTQYFGPGTRLTVL.

The chain uses TRBV10-3 and TRBJ2-3, with a tentative D call TRBD2 (6 bases). The CDR3 runs 11 residues. The germline V gene encodes CDR1 ENHRY and CDR2 SYGVKD. Between the trimmed V and J ends, which lost 11 bases and 6 bases, there was a span of 12 bases. CDR3 protein: CAVTSLDTQYF. The CDR3 nucleotides are TGTGCCGTCACTAGCTTGGATACGCAGTATTTT.

V usage is TRBV6-2 or TRBV6-3 and J usage is TRBJ2-7; tentatively, D is TRBD2 (6 bases). The CDR3 totals 13 residues. CDR1 is MNHEY and CDR2 is SVGEGT in the germline V gene. V lost 2 bases and J 12 bases, leaving 17 bases between the germline ends. The CDR3 sequence is CASSYPPPGVRYF. In DNA, the CDR3 is TGTGCCAGCAGTTACCCCCCCCCGGGGGTGAGGTACTTC.

The chain employs TRBV7-2 and TRBJ2-7; no clear D. In germline, CDR1 is SGHTA, CDR2 FQGNSA. The CDR3 is 14 residues long. V shed 2 bases and J shed 2 bases, with 10 bases lying between them. The CDR3 region is CASSLTPGPYEQYF. DNA for the CDR3: TGTGCCAGCAGCTTAACCCCAGGCCCCTACGAGCAGTACTTC. The entire variable domain, with the rest obtained from reference TRBV7-2 and TRBJ2-7, is as follows: GAGVSQSPSNKVTEKGKDVELRCDPISGHTALYWYRQSLGQGLEFLIYFQGNSAPDKSGLPSDRFSAERTGGSVSTLTIQRTQQEDSAVYLCASSLTPGPYEQYFGPGTRLTVT.

This chain's CDR3 is CASSWAGPRPEQFF. As DNA, the CDR3 is TGTGCCAGCAGTTGGGCGGGACCTAGACCTGAGCAGTTCTTC. V usage is TRBV28 and J usage is TRBJ2-1; TRBD2 might be the D (6 bases). This CDR3 spans 14 amino acids. CDR1 is MDHEN and CDR2 is SYDVKM in the germline V gene. Trimming stripped 4 bases from V and 9 bases from J, with 16 bases between.

The rearrangement uses TRBV5-5 and TRBJ2-3; D uncertain. Germline V CDR1 and CDR2: SGHKS, YYEKEE (reference sequence). With 0 bases removed from V and 2 bases from J, the gap between germline ends came to 10 bases. This CDR3 is built from 15 residues. CDR3: CASSLGARHTDTQYF. The CDR3 coding sequence is TGTGCCAGCAGCTTGGGGGCCCGGCACACAGATACGCAGTATTTT.

The chain carries TRBV3-1 (or the pseudogene TRBV3-2) and TRBJ2-3; TRBD2 might be the D (6 bases). V lost 6 bases, J lost 1 base, and 8 bases lay in between. The CDR3 runs 13 residues. The germline V gene encodes CDR1 LGHDT and CDR2 YNNKEL (reference sequence). The DNA of the CDR3 is TGTGCCAGCAGAATAGCGGGCACAGATACGCAGTATTTT. This gives the protein CASRIAGTDTQYF.

J is TRBJ1-5 and V is TRBV18; D possibly corresponds to TRBD1 (6 bases). CDR1 and CDR2 from the germline V gene are KGHSH and LQKENI. Trimming pared 0 bases from V and 9 bases from J, leaving 15 bases between. This CDR3 region has 15 residues. CDR3 in amino acids: CASSPPGRTERPQHF. For the CDR3, the DNA is TGTGCCAGCTCACCACCAGGGCGGACAGAGCGGCCCCAGCATTTT.

This chain uses TRBV3-1 (or the pseudogene TRBV3-2) with TRBJ2-1, with D possibly matching TRBD2 (5 bases). The CDR3 sequence is 13 residues long. Trimming removed 0 bases at V and 9 bases at J, with 9 bases between. Germline loops: CDR1 LGHDT, CDR2 YNNKEL (reference sequence). CDR3 nucleotide sequence: TGTGCCAGCAGCCAAGATCGTGGGAGTGAGCAGTTCTTC. Its translation: CASSQDRGSEQFF.

This rearrangement joins TRBV6-5 to TRBJ2-2; 8 bases align to TRBD2. The CDR3 is made up of 15 amino acids. Germline CDR1 is MNHEY and CDR2 is SVGAGI. V was clipped by 0 bases and J by 5 bases; unmatched bases: 2. Written as DNA, the CDR3 is TGTGCCAGCAGTTACTCGAGACTAGCGACCGGGGAGCTGTTTTTT. Protein product: CASSYSRLATGELFF.

This chain joins TRBV4-3 and TRBJ2-5; D is possibly TRBD1 (6 bases). V dropped 0 bases and J dropped 2 bases, with 10 bases sitting between them. CDR1 and CDR2 (germline): LGHNA, YSLEER. The CDR3 totals 15 residues. The CDR3 region is CASSQDLDRQETQYF. CDR3 in DNA: TGCGCCAGCAGCCAAGATCTCGACAGGCAAGAGACCCAGTACTTC.

The V call is TRBV6-4, the J call TRBJ1-6; TRBD1 might be the D (5 bases). Germline V lookup: CDR1 MRHNA, CDR2 SNTAGT. V lost 4 bases, J lost 5 bases, and 9 bases lay in between. This CDR3 has 14 residues. The CDR3 sequence: CASSGMTDNSPLHF. The CDR3 nucleotides are TGTGCCAGCAGTGGAATGACAGATAATTCACCCCTCCACTTT.

The chain links TRBV5-8 to TRBJ1-1; D is uncertain. Germline CDR1 is SGHTS and CDR2 is YDEGEE. This CDR3 is built from 14 residues. Trimming took 7 bases from V and 4 from J, leaving 17 bases between them. The CDR3: CASEPPLAGTEAFF. DNA for the CDR3: TGTGCCAGCGAGCCCCCTTTGGCAGGCACTGAAGCTTTCTTT.

The V gene is TRBV5-5, the J gene TRBJ2-1; 7 bases match TRBD1. Per germline, CDR1 SGHKS and CDR2 YYEKEE (reference sequence). V lost 6 bases to trimming and J lost 3 bases; unmatched junction nucleotides: 9. The CDR3 is 15 residues long. CDR3 nucleotide sequence: TGTGCCAGCAACCCGAGGGGGCCCAACTACAATGAGCAGTTCTTC. Amino acid sequence: CASNPRGPNYNEQFF.

J is TRBJ2-1 and V is TRBV18, with 7 bases identical to TRBD2. Germline lookup yields CDR1 KGHSH and CDR2 LQKENI. V lost 3 bases and J lost 8; bases outside the gene matches: 16. The CDR3 extends over 17 amino acids. The CDR3 region has the DNA TGTGCCAGCTCACCTCCAACCTTAGCGGGTGGGGGTCATGAGCAGTTCTTC. Encoded protein: CASSPPTLAGGGHEQFF.

The chain links TRBV19 to TRBJ1-2; D call uncertain. This CDR3 comprises 14 residues. V shed 3 bases and J shed 4 bases, with 12 bases lying between them. Germline lookup yields CDR1 LNHDA and CDR2 SQIVND (reference sequence). The CDR3 region has the DNA TGTGCCAGTAGTATTAGCCCGCAGCCCTATGGCTACACCTTC. Protein: CASSISPQPYGYTF.

The CDR3 DNA is TGTGCCAGCAGCGTCCATACAGGGAGCGCAGATACGCAGTATTTT. Translating it yields CASSVHTGSADTQYF. The chain links TRBV9 to TRBJ2-3, with D possibly matching TRBD1 (6 bases). CDR3 length: 15 residues. V was trimmed by 2 bases and J by 4 bases, leaving 14 bases between them. Germline loops: CDR1 SGDLS, CDR2 YYNGEE.

This clone appeared a single time. The chain joins TRBV6-5 to TRBJ1-2, with D uncertain. The germline V gene has CDR1 MNHEY and CDR2 SVGAGI. Deletions cut 6 bases from V and 10 bases from J, with 21 bases between. CDR3 length: 14 residues. The CDR3 protein is CASSSFGLVQIYTF. The CDR3 nucleotides read TGTGCCAGCAGCTCCTTTGGACTGGTCCAAATCTACACCTTC.